This TCR beta chain derives from a study of T-cell memory formation after mild COVID-19. This CDR3 has 12 residues. V was pared by 6 bases and J by 5 bases, with 12 bases between. The germline CDR1 and CDR2 sequences are SGHKS and YYEKEE (reference sequence). In TCRdb, the 5' RACE reads were re-called with MiXCR into one record per CDR3 protein. The sample shows about 430,000 distinct CDR3 sequences, roughly 24% of them seen only once. This clonotype was found a few times. Its specificity is not known. Study-wide results and limits: Among contracting clones, CD4+ were mainly CM/EM and CD8+ enriched in EMRA.

The receptor's source is an adult woman who had mild COVID-19 (a few samples of this study predate the infection). Cell type and time point are not known. The specimen was PBMCs or a T cell subset sorted from them (not recorded which). The chain is built from TRBV5-5 and TRBJ2-7, with no clear D. In DNA, the CDR3 is TGTGCCAGCACCTCTCACCGCGACGAGCAGTACTTC. Residues: CASTSHRDEQYF.